These 27 T cell receptor beta chains came from one sample sequenced in a study of blood T cells in healthy people across ages. PCR was performed a second time for about 6 to 11 cycles using a sample-barcoded 5' primer and a J-beta primer mix. MiXCR, applied by TCRdb to the 5' RACE reads, yields one record per CDR3 protein. The data hold hundreds of thousands of distinct CDR3 sequences, with approximately 53% observed a single time. Sequencing used blood. The receptor set was obtained from a man aged 35 to 55 in good health.

The V and J genes are TRBV14 and TRBJ2-7; D not resolved. Germline V lookup: CDR1 SGHDN, CDR2 FVKESK. Trimming pared 2 bases from V and 7 bases from J, leaving 12 bases between. The CDR3 length is 13 residues. The CDR3, as DNA: TGTGCCAGCAGCCAATTGTCTTCCAATGAGCAGTACTTC. Translating it yields CASSQLSSNEQYF. The full variable domain, in which reference TRBV14 and TRBJ2-7 provide the parts outside the CDR3, is EAGVTQFPSHSVIEKGQTVTLRCDPISGHDNLYWYRRVMGKEIKFLLHFVKESKQDESGMPNNRFLAERTGGTYSTLKVQPAELEDSGVYFCASSQLSSNEQYFGPGTRLTVT.

The chain joins TRBV7-2 to TRBJ2-1; TRBD1 matches at 9 bases. J gave up 14 bases and V 3 bases, and 11 bases lay outside the gene matches. Germline V lookup: CDR1 SGHTA, CDR2 FQGNSA. This CDR3 region has 14 residues. The DNA of the CDR3 is TGTGCCAGCAGCTTGGCCGGGACAGGGACGGGGGAGTTCTTC. Its translation is CASSLAGTGTGEFF.

The J gene is TRBJ2-5, the V gene TRBV3-1; the D is unclear. Germline V gives CDR1 LGHDT, CDR2 YNNKEL (reference sequence). The V and J ends lost 3 bases and 3 bases respectively, with 11 bases between them. The CDR3 has 14 amino acids. CDR3 loop: CASSQADGKETQYF. The DNA for the CDR3 is TGTGCCAGCAGCCAGGCTGACGGAAAAGAGACCCAGTACTTC.

V is TRBV29-1 and J is TRBJ1-1; 8 positions match TRBD1. The V gene end was trimmed by 4 bases and the J gene end by 2 bases; junction bases not matched to a gene: 9. Per the germline V gene, CDR1 is SQVTM and CDR2 is ANQGSEA. This CDR3 has 15 amino acids. The CDR3 DNA follows: TGCAGCGTTGCGCAGTCCGGGACAGGAAACACTGAAGCTTTCTTT. Its translation is CSVAQSGTGNTEAFF.

Of note for this clonotype: A much larger clone differs from this one at a single base, so this may be a read error. The gene calls are TRBV7-2 and TRBJ1-1, with a possible D match to TRBD1 (6 bases). The CDR3 sequence is 13 residues long. Germline V lookup: CDR1 SGHTA, CDR2 FQGNSA. Trimming took 2 bases from V and 4 from J, leaving 8 bases between them. The CDR3: CASSLSGVTEAFF. Here the CDR3 DNA reads TGTGCCAGCAGCTTATCAGGGGTCACTGAAGCTTTCTTT.

V usage is TRBV6-6 and J usage is TRBJ2-7, with D perhaps TRBD1 (6 bases). With 6 bases removed from V and 3 bases from J, the gap between germline ends came to 18 bases. Germline CDR1 MNHNY, CDR2 SVGAGI (reference sequence). The CDR3 contains 15 residues. The CDR3: CASSAGTGFSYEQYF. The CDR3 DNA follows: TGTGCCAGCAGCGCCGGAACAGGGTTCAGCTACGAGCAGTACTTC.

The chain couples TRBV29-1 to TRBJ1-5; a possible D gene is TRBD1 (5 bases). CDR3 size: 13 residues. The V and J ends lost 5 bases and 5 bases respectively, with 13 bases between them. CDR1 and CDR2 from the germline V gene are SQVTM and ANQGSEA. In DNA form, the CDR3 reads TGCAGCGTTTCGCAGGGACTAGATCAGCCCCAGCATTTT. It yields the protein CSVSQGLDQPQHF.

This chain joins TRBV25-1 and TRBJ2-2; TRBD2 is a possible D gene (5 bases). Germline lookup yields CDR1 MGHDK and CDR2 SYGVNS. The CDR3 has 15 amino acids. V dropped 0 bases and J dropped 0 bases, with 5 bases sitting between them. The CDR3 here is CASSEYGANTGELFF. CDR3 bases: TGTGCCAGCAGTGAATACGGGGCGAACACCGGGGAGCTGTTTTTT.

The chain couples TRBV6-2 or TRBV6-3 to TRBJ2-1, with D perhaps TRBD1 or TRBD2 (5 bases each). V lost 5 bases, J lost 5 bases, and 16 bases lay in between. Germline CDR1 is MNHEY and CDR2 is SVGEGT. The CDR3 sequence is 15 residues long. The CDR3 DNA reads TGTGCCAGCAGTGAGCGAGGGGTTCTCAACAATGAGCAGTTCTTC. Translating gives CASSERGVLNNEQFF.

CDR3 amino acids: CSARDMGGPDGGEAFF. The CDR3 bases are TGCAGTGCTAGAGATATGGGAGGCCCTGATGGGGGTGAAGCTTTCTTT. V is TRBV20-1 and J is TRBJ1-1; D might be TRBD1 (5 bases). The germline V gene encodes CDR1 DFQATT and CDR2 SNEGSKA (reference sequence). The CDR3 runs 16 residues. V was cut by 0 bases and J by 7 bases, with 21 bases left in between.

J is TRBJ2-7 and V is TRBV7-2; D ambiguous. V lost 4 bases to trimming and J lost 0 bases, with 10 bases between them. This CDR3 region has 14 residues. Germline V CDR1 and CDR2: SGHTA, FQGNSA. In DNA, the CDR3 is TGTGCCAGCAGCTCAATGGCGAGCTCCTACGAGCAGTACTTC. Translated: CASSSMASSYEQYF.

This clonotype occurred a few times. The J gene is TRBJ2-6, the V gene TRBV20-1; D unresolved. CDR3 length: 13 amino acids. Germline V gene data show CDR1 as DFQATT and CDR2 as SNEGSKA (reference sequence). The V gene lost 4 bases and the J gene lost 4 bases, with 8 bases spanning the gap. CDR3 coding DNA: TGCAGTGCTAAGATAACCGGGGCCAACGTCCTGACTTTC. It translates to CSAKITGANVLTF.

This sequence joins TRBV27 and TRBJ2-5, with 13 bases matching TRBD2. CDR1 is MNHEY and CDR2 is SMNVEV in the germline V gene (reference sequence). V trimming: 6 bases; J trimming: 5 bases; junction bases outside the gene matches: 6. The CDR3 has 15 residues. The CDR3 sequence is CASRRLAGGWETQYF. Here the CDR3 DNA reads TGTGCCAGCAGGAGACTAGCGGGAGGTTGGGAGACCCAGTACTTC.

This clonotype was picked up a small number of times. This rearrangement joins TRBV4-3 to TRBJ2-3; 11 nucleotides match TRBD2. The germline V gene encodes CDR1 LGHNA and CDR2 YSLEER. J was trimmed by 2 bases and V by 0 bases; bases with no gene match: 4. CDR3 length: 17 amino acids. The CDR3 coding sequence is TGCGCCAGCAGCCAAGAAGGGGGACTAGCGGACACAGATACGCAGTATTTT. Amino acids: CASSQEGGLADTDTQYF.

The V call is TRBV29-1, the J call TRBJ2-3, with D perhaps TRBD2 (6 bases). Germline lookup yields CDR1 SQVTM and CDR2 ANQGSEA. This CDR3 spans 17 amino acids. V shed 5 bases and J shed 0 bases, with 21 bases lying between them. The CDR3 loop reads CSVLIWGEPRSTDTQYF. Here the CDR3 DNA reads TGCAGCGTTCTTATTTGGGGGGAGCCTCGAAGCACAGATACGCAGTATTTT.

This clonotype showed up just a few times. The chain recombines TRBV10-3 with TRBJ2-5; D is perhaps TRBD2 (6 bases). Germline assignment: CDR1 ENHRY and CDR2 SYGVKD. This CDR3 contains 16 residues. V lost 6 bases and J lost 1, with 18 bases in between. Here the CDR3 reads CAISPSLGLLQETQYF. The CDR3 DNA reads as TGTGCCATCAGCCCCTCCTTGGGACTTCTCCAAGAGACCCAGTACTTC.

The rearrangement joins TRBV27 to TRBJ2-5, with 10 bases aligning to TRBD2. CDR3 length: 18 amino acids. The germline gives CDR1 MNHEY, CDR2 SMNVEV (reference sequence). The V segment lost 6 bases and the J segment 4 bases; nucleotides outside the gene matches: 17. The CDR3 loop reads CASRLTGGVAGGAETQYF. The CDR3 DNA reads as TGTGCCAGCAGACTAACAGGTGGGGTAGCGGGAGGAGCAGAGACCCAGTACTTC.

This clonotype has only one observation. The V and J genes are TRBV20-1 and TRBJ1-4; a possible D gene is TRBD1 (5 bases). V lost 3 bases, J lost 0 bases, and 14 bases lay in between. CDR3 length: 16 residues. Germline V CDR1 and CDR2: DFQATT, SNEGSKA (reference sequence). The CDR3 loop reads CSARGTDPATNEKLFF. DNA for the CDR3: TGCAGTGCTAGGGGGACCGACCCAGCAACTAATGAAAAACTGTTTTTT.

The chain combines TRBV2 with TRBJ2-3, with TRBD2 matching over 9 bases. V dropped 6 bases and J dropped 4; count of bases not matched to a gene: 8. Germline V gives CDR1 SNHLY, CDR2 FYNNEI. The CDR3 extends over 15 amino acids. CDR3 amino acids: CASSWAGGQADTQYF. Written as DNA, the CDR3 is TGTGCCAGCAGCTGGGCGGGGGGGCAAGCAGATACGCAGTATTTT.

The chain joins TRBV20-1 to TRBJ2-2, with 11 nucleotides matching TRBD2. V gave up 4 bases and J gave up 1 base; unmatched junction bases: 5. There are 16 residues in the CDR3. Germline V gives CDR1 DFQATT, CDR2 SNEGSKA (reference sequence). CDR3 DNA: TGCAGTGCTACGGGACTAGCGGAACAGAACACCGGGGAGCTGTTTTTT. It yields the protein CSATGLAEQNTGELFF.

This chain links TRBV29-1 with TRBJ2-7; 7 bases agree with TRBD1. Germline assignment: CDR1 SQVTM and CDR2 ANQGSEA. Germline trimming cut 5 bases from V and 4 bases from J; bases unmatched to any gene: 14. This CDR3 region has 15 residues. Here the CDR3 reads CSVLKLQGIRYEQYF. The CDR3 DNA follows: TGCAGCGTTCTCAAATTACAGGGGATCAGGTACGAGCAGTACTTC.

This rearrangement joins TRBV27 to TRBJ2-7; 10 nucleotides match TRBD2. The V gene's germline CDR1 is MNHEY and CDR2 SMNVEV (reference sequence). Trimming cost V 1 base and J 7 bases; bases outside gene matches: 16. The CDR3 runs to 18 residues. CDR3 DNA sequence: TGTGCCAGCAGTTTATACGCCGTTCGAGCGGGGGGGGAAAATGAGCAGTACTTC. It codes for CASSLYAVRAGGENEQYF.

The CDR3 spells CASSPSRLAGTDTQYF. The CDR3 DNA reads as TGTGCCAGCAGCCCCAGCCGGCTAGCGGGCACAGATACGCAGTATTTT. This chain joins TRBV7-9 and TRBJ2-3, with 7 nucleotides matching TRBD2. V lost 5 bases to trimming and J lost 1 base; unmatched junction nucleotides: 9. Looked up from germline, CDR1 is SEHNR and CDR2 is FQNEAQ (reference sequence). The CDR3 is 16 amino acids.

In its sample, this clonotype was seen once. The chain is built from TRBV27 and TRBJ2-4; 13 bases agree with TRBD2. TRBJ2-7 matches the DNA end more closely, so the J call is doubtful. This CDR3 has 17 residues. Germline V gives CDR1 MNHEY, CDR2 SMNVEV (reference sequence). DNA of the CDR3: TGTGCCAGCACCCCAGGGAGGACTAGCGGGAGTTCCTACGAGCAGTACTTC. Residues: CASTPGRTSGSSYEQYF.

The V gene is TRBV27, the J gene TRBJ2-7; 8 bases agree with TRBD1. After removal of 5 bases from V and 6 bases from J, the junction contained 6 bases not matched to a gene. The germline V gene encodes CDR1 MNHEY and CDR2 SMNVEV (reference sequence). The CDR3 sequence is 13 residues long. CDR3 bases: TGTGCCAGCAGTACACACAGGGGGTCCGAGCAGTACTTC. Translating it yields CASSTHRGSEQYF.

A remark on this clonotype: At one end the junction does not follow the germline gene, possibly because of a read error. J is TRBJ2-4 and V is TRBV7-9, with D possibly being TRBD2 (5 bases). This CDR3 contains 18 residues. In germline, CDR1 is SEHNR, CDR2 FQNEAQ (reference sequence). CDR3 nucleotide sequence: TGTACCAGCAGCTTAGCGCATAAGGACGGATTGACCAAAAACATTCAGTACTTC. Residues: CTSSLAHKDGLTKNIQYF.

This clonotype came up once. The rearrangement uses TRBV5-1 and TRBJ2-1, with 14 bases identical to TRBD2. Per germline, CDR1 SGHRS and CDR2 YFSETQ. J was trimmed by 9 bases and V by 4 bases; bases with no gene match: 9. The CDR3 contains 16 residues. The CDR3 loop reads CASSPRTSGGNGEQFF. In DNA, the CDR3 is TGCGCCAGCAGCCCCCGGACTAGCGGGGGGAATGGTGAGCAGTTCTTC.